The text below deals with one TCR beta chain. Germline V lookup: CDR1 SGHTA, CDR2 FQGNSA. Trimming took 2 bases from V and 8 from J; bases not matched to a gene: 13. The CDR3 is 17 residues long. This specimen comes from a study of T-cell reconstitution after alpha-beta-depleted transplantation in children. Library preparation (for TCRbeta) was performed with unique molecular identifiers. Using its own MiXCR run on the PCR reads, TCRdb lists one record per CDR3 protein. The profile shows approximately 130,000 distinct CDR3 sequences, around a tenth of them singletons. The sample in question was PBMCs, mostly from graft donor cells, obtained 180 days after TCRalphabeta/CD19-depleted stem cell transplant. The gene calls are TRBV7-2 and TRBJ2-1; 9 bases are a match to TRBD2. The receptor was derived from a girl under three years old who had a stem cell transplant for combined immunodeficiency, so the T cells may come from the graft donor. The CDR3 loop is CASSLRGSLAGVHEQFF. Written as DNA, the CDR3 is TGTGCCAGCAGCTTAAGAGGGAGTTTAGCGGGAGTCCATGAGCAGTTCTTC.